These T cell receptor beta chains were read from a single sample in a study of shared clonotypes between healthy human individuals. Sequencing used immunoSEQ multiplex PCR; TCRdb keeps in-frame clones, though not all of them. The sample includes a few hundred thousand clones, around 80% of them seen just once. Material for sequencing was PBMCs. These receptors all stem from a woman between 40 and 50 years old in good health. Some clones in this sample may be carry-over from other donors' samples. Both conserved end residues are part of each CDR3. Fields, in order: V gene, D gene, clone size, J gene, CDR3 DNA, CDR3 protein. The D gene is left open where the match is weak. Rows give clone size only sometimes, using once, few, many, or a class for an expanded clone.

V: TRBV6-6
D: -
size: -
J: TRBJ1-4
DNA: TGTGCCAGCAGCCCCGGGAATGAAAAACTGTTTTTT
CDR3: CASSPGNEKLFF

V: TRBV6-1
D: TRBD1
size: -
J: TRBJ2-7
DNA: TGTGCCAGCAGTGTCGACAGGGGCTCCTACGAGCAGTACTTC
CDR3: CASSVDRGSYEQYF

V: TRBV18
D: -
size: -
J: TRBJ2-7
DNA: TGTGCCAGCTCGATGGACACCGGTCCCTACGAGCAGTACTTC
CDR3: CASSMDTGPYEQYF

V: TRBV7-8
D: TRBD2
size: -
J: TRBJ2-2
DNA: TGTGCCAGCAGTTCGGGTCGTATCCCGGGACTAGCGGTACAGTCGAACACCGGGGAGCTGTTTTTT
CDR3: CASSSGRIPGLAVQSNTGELFF

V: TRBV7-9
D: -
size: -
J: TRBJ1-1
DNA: TGTGCCAGCAGCCCCCTAAACGTTAACACTGAAGCTTTCTTT
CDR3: CASSPLNVNTEAFF

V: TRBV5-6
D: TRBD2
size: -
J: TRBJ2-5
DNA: TGTGCCAGCAGCTTGGTACTAGCGGGAGAGACCCAGTACTTC
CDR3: CASSLVLAGETQYF

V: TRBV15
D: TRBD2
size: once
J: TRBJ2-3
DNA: TGTGCCACCAGCAGAGACGTAGCGGGCTTAAACACAGATACGCAGTATTTT
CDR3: CATSRDVAGLNTDTQYF

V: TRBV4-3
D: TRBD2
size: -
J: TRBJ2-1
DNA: TGCGCCAGCAGCACCAGGACTAGCAGCTACAATGAGCAGTTCTTC
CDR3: CASSTRTSSYNEQFF

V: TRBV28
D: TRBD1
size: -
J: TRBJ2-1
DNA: TGTGCCAGCAGTTCTCACAGGGGGTCTGTATTCTACAATGAGCAGTTCTTC
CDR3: CASSSHRGSVFYNEQFF

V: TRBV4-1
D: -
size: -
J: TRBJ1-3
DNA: TGCGCCAGCAGCAAGGGACGAGAAAAAATTTCTGGAAACACCATATATTTT
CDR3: CASSKGREKISGNTIYF

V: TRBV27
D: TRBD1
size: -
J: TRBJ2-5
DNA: TGTGCCAGCAGGATCCTTGGGACAGGTCAAGAGACCCAGTACTTC
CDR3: CASRILGTGQETQYF

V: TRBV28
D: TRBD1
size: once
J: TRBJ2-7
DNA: TGTGCCAGCAGTCCCCCCGGGACAGCCTACGAGCAGCACTTC
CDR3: CASSPPGTAYEQHF

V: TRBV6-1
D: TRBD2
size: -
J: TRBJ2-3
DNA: TGTGCCAGCAGCGGGAGGGCCCGGAGCACAGATACGCAGTATTTT
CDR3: CASSGRARSTDTQYF

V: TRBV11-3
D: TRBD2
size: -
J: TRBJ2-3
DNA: TGTGCCAGCAGCTTAGGGACTAGCGGGAGGGCCGATACGCAGTATTTT
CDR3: CASSLGTSGRADTQYF

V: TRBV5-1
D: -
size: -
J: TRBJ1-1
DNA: TGCGCCAGCAGCTTGACTCACGAATCCACTGAAGCTTTCTTT
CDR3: CASSLTHESTEAFF

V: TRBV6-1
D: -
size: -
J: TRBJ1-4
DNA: TGTGCCAGCAGGCGACTTACAAGTGGTGAAAAACTGTTTTTT
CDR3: CASRRLTSGEKLFF

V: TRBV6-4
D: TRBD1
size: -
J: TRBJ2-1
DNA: TGTGCCAGCAGTGATCAGACAGGGAATGAGCAGTTCTTC
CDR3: CASSDQTGNEQFF

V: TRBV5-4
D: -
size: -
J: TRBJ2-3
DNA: TGTGCCAGCAGCACCAAGTCGGGTCAGAGCACAGATACGCAGTATTTT
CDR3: CASSTKSGQSTDTQYF

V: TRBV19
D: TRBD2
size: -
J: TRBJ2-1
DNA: TGTGCCAGTAGTATAGCCACTAGCGCGGGGAATGAGCAGTTCTTC
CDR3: CASSIATSAGNEQFF

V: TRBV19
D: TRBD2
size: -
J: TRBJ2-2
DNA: TGTGCCAGTAGTACTTCTAGCGGGATCTCCGGGGAGCTGTTTTTT
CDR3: CASSTSSGISGELFF

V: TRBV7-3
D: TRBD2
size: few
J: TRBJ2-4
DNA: TGTGCCAGCAGCTCGGGACTAGCGGGAGAGAATATTCAGTACTTC
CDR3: CASSSGLAGENIQYF

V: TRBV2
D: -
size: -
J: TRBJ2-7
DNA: TGTGCCAGCAAACGGGCTTTCTCCTACGAGCAGTACTTC
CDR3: CASKRAFSYEQYF

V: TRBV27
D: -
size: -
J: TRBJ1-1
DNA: TGTGCCAGCAGTTTATATCAGGGGAGGACTGAAGCTTTCTTT
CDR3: CASSLYQGRTEAFF

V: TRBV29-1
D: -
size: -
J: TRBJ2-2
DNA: TGCAGCGCGACGGTGGGGGCGAACACCGGGGAGCTGTTTTTT
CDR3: CSATVGANTGELFF

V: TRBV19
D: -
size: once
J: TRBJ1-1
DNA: TGTGCCAGTAGTATTTCAGGAGGGCCGGAAGCTTTCTTT
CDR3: CASSISGGPEAFF

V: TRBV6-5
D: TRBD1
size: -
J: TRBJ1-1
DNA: TGTGCCAGCAGCCGCAACCGGGACAGCCGTGAAGGTTTCTTT
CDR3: CASSRNRDSREGFF

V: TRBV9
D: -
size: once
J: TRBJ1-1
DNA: TGTGCCAGCAGCCCAACTCACGACGAGAACACTGAAGCTTTCTTT
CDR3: CASSPTHDENTEAFF

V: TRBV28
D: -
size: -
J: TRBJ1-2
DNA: TGTGCCAGCAGTTTTCCACAGGGCCCGGGTGGCTACACCTTC
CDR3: CASSFPQGPGGYTF

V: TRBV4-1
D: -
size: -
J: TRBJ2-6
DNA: TGCGCCAGCAGCCAAGTGGGCAGTCACGCTGGGGCCAACGTCCTGACTTTC
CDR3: CASSQVGSHAGANVLTF

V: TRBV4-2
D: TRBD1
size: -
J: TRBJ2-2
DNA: TGTGCCAGCGGCGGACAGGCAAACACCGGGGAGCTGTTTTTT
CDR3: CASGGQANTGELFF

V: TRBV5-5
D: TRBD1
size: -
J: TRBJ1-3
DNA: TGTGCCAGCAGCACGCGGACAGGGGAGACTGGAAACACCATATATTTT
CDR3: CASSTRTGETGNTIYF

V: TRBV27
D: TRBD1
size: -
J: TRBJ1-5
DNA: TGTGCCAGCAGATCAAGGACAGGTTATAATCAGCCCCAGCACTTT
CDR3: CASRSRTGYNQPQHF

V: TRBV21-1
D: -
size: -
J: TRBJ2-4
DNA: TGTGCCAGCAGCGATAGGACCAGGGGGGTAGCCAAAAACATTCAGTACTTC
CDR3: CASSDRTRGVAKNIQYF

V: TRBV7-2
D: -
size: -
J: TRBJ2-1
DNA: TGTGCCAGCAGCTTAGCCAGGTTGGCCACAAGCTCCTACAATGAGCAGTTCTTC
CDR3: CASSLARLATSSYNEQFF

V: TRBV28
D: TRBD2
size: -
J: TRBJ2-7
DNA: TGTGCCAGCAGTGTGGGACCAGCGGGGCCCTACGAGCAGTACTTC
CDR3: CASSVGPAGPYEQYF

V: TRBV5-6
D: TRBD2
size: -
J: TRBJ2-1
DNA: TGTGCCAGCAGCCCACATGTCGGAGCGGGATACAATGAGCAGTTCTTC
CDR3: CASSPHVGAGYNEQFF

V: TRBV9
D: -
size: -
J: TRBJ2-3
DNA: TGTGCCAGCAGCCGGACAAGTCCACCCCCTTTGGATACGCAGTATTTT
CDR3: CASSRTSPPPLDTQYF

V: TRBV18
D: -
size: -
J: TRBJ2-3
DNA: TGTGCCAGCTCACCACCCTATGACAGAACCACAGATACGCAGTATTTT
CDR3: CASSPPYDRTTDTQYF

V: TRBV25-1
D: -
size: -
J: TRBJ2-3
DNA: TGTGCCAGCAGTGATGTTCCCCCCGCGACGCAGTATTTT
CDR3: CASSDVPPATQYF

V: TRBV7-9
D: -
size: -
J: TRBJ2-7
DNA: TGTGCCAGCAGCCCCCGGGGGGCGGCTTACTACGAGCAGTACTTC
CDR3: CASSPRGAAYYEQYF

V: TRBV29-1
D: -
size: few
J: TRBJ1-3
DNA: TGCAGCGTAGCGACAGGTTACTTTGGAAACACCATATATTTT
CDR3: CSVATGYFGNTIYF

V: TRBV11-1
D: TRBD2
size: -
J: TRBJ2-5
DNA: TGTGCCAGCAGCAATCTAGCGGGAGGGGGTGAGACCCAGTACTTC
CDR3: CASSNLAGGGETQYF